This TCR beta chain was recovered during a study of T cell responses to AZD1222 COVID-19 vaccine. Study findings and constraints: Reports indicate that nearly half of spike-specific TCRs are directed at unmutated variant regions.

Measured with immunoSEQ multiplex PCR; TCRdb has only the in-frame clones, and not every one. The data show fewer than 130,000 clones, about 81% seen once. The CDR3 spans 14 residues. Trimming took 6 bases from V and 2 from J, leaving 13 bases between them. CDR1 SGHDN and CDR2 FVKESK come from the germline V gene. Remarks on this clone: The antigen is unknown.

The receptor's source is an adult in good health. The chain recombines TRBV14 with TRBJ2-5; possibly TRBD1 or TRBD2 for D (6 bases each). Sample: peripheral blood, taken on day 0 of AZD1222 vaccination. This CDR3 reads CASRVRRGQETQYF. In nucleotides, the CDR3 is TGTGCCAGCAGAGTCCGGAGGGGGCAAGAGACCCAGTACTTC.